The next 21 T cell receptor beta chains were all read from a single sample in a study of tissue T cells after allogeneic stem cell transplantation. Noted time point: mouse harvest day 7 after allogeneic transplant. The graft held 10^6 splenic CD5+ T cells and 10^7 T-cell-depleted bone marrow cells. TCRdb keeps only in-frame clones here, not all; method: immunoSEQ multiplex PCR. The sample yields approximately 8,500 clones, around 40% seen once. Sequenced material: skin. These receptors all stem from a female BALB/c mouse given C57BL/6 T cells with graft-versus-host disease after an allogeneic hematopoietic cell transplant.

As to this clone: The gene names here belong to mouse. The read ends 1 residue before the CDR3 terminus; that terminus is restored from the germline J gene. The rearrangement links TRBV12-1 to TRBJ1-2; 7 bases agree with TRBD1. CDR1 is SGHSN, CDR2 HYEKVE, per germline. V lost 2 bases to trimming and J lost 3 bases; unmatched junction nucleotides: 2. The CDR3 has 13 residues. CDR3 sequence reads: CASSHQGDSDYTF. CDR3 DNA (partial): TGTGCCAGCTCTCACCAGGGGGACTCCGACTACACC.

A note on this clone: Germline and genes here are mouse. Read data end 1 residue before the CDR3 end; the end is taken from the germline J gene. V gene TRBV26 combines with J gene TRBJ1-1, with D possibly matching TRBD1 (6 bases). There are 13 residues in the CDR3. Germline CDR1 is KGHPV and CDR2 is FQNQEV (reference sequence). Trimming shortened V by 7 bases and J by 4 bases, and 13 bases separated the two germline ends. This chain's CDR3 is CASTAGVGTEVFF. The part of the CDR3 DNA that was read is TGTGCCAGCACGGCAGGGGTAGGCACAGAAGTCTTC.

In its sample, this clone was seen a few times. Mouse germline and gene names are used. The CDR3 end lies 1 residue beyond the end of the read and is filled in from the germline J gene. The chain has TRBV17 and TRBJ1-3; D is unclear. The length of the CDR3 is 14 residues. Germline-derived CDR1 and CDR2 are MNHDT and YYDKIL. The V gene lost 2 bases and the J gene lost 0 bases, with 5 bases spanning the gap. The CDR3 loop reads CASSRQNSGNTLYF. The part of the CDR3 DNA that was read is TGTGCTAGCAGTAGACAGAATTCTGGAAATACGCTCTAT. Drawing the rest from reference TRBV17 and TRBJ1-3, the complete variable domain is DTTVKQNPRYKLARVGKPVNLICSQTMNHDTMYWYQKKPNQAPKLLLFYYDKILNREADTFEKFQSSRPNNSFCSLYIGSAGLEYSAMYLCASSRQNSGNTLYFGEGSRLIVV.

Points on this clone: The genes are named according to mouse. The CDR3 extends 1 residue past the end of the read, so its final part is completed from the germline J gene. The chain combines TRBV19 with TRBJ2-4, with 7 bases matching TRBD1. The V gene's germline CDR1 is FNHDT and CDR2 SITEND (reference sequence). Losses at the gene ends were 4 bases for V and 4 bases for J; bases not matched to a gene: 3. This CDR3 comprises 13 residues. CDR3 amino acids: CASSADRKNTLYF. The part of the CDR3 DNA that was read is TGTGCCAGCAGTGCGGACAGGAAAAACACCTTGTAC. Full variable domain (missing parts from reference TRBV19 and TRBJ2-4): GGIITQTPKFLIGQEGQKLTLKCQQNFNHDTMYWYRQDSGKGLRLIYYSITENDLQKGDLSEGYDASREKKSSFSLTVTSAQKNEMAVFLCASSADRKNTLYFGAGTRLSVL.

This clone has a handful of counts. Germline and genes: mouse. The missing CDR3 end, 1 residue past where the read stops, is filled in from the germline J gene. The rearrangement joins TRBV26 to TRBJ2-4; the D gene is possibly TRBD1 (6 bases). The germline V gene encodes CDR1 KGHPV and CDR2 FQNQEV (reference sequence). This CDR3 contains 14 residues. Trimming pared 0 bases from V and 4 bases from J, leaving 8 bases between. CDR3 in amino acids: CASSLSGQKNTLYF. CDR3 DNA, as far as it was read: TGTGCCAGCAGTCTGTCGGGACAAAAAAACACCTTGTAC.

With regard to this clone: Gene names and germline match the mouse. With the read ending 1 residue before the CDR3 end, the germline J gene is used to fill in that end. V usage is TRBV26 and J usage is TRBJ1-3; no clear D gene. The CDR3 has 12 residues. CDR1 and CDR2 from the germline V gene are KGHPV and FQNQEV (reference sequence). The ends were cut back, 7 bases at V and 0 bases at J, with 4 bases in the middle. The CDR3 reads CASKSSGNTLYF. The part of the CDR3 DNA that was read is TGTGCCAGCAAGAGTTCTGGAAATACGCTCTAT. The full variable domain, its missing parts supplied by reference TRBV26 and TRBJ1-3, is NSKVIQTPRYLVKGQGQKAKMRCIPEKGHPVVFWYQQNKNNEFKFLINFQNQEVLQQIDMTEKRFSAECPSNSPCSLEIQSSEAGDSALYLCASKSSGNTLYFGEGSRLIVV.

With regard to this clone: Genes and germline are mouse. The read falls 1 residue short of the CDR3 end, and the missing part is taken from the germline J gene. The chain joins TRBV19 to TRBJ2-7, with TRBD2 identical over 8 bases. The CDR3 loop spans 15 amino acids. Germline loops: CDR1 FNHDT, CDR2 SITEND (reference sequence). With 4 bases clipped from V and 0 bases from J, the junction kept 6 bases outside the gene matches. CDR3 residues: CASSPLGGHSYEQYF. The DNA read from the CDR3 is TGTGCCAGCAGTCCTCTGGGGGGCCACTCCTATGAACAGTAC.

Remarks on this clone: Mouse names are used for the genes. The CDR3 end lies 1 residue beyond the end of the read and is filled in from the germline J gene. V usage is TRBV1 and J usage is TRBJ2-5, with 10 positions matching TRBD1. The CDR3 loop spans 15 amino acids. The V gene end was trimmed by 5 bases and the J gene end by 4 bases; junction bases not matched to a gene: 6. CDR1 is NSQYPW and CDR2 is LRSPGD in the germline V gene (reference sequence). The covered CDR3 bases are TGCACCTGCAGTAGGACAGGGGGAAAGAAAGACACCCAGTAC. Translating it yields CTCSRTGGKKDTQY. The whole CDR3 sequence is CTCSRTGGKKDTQYF.

Regarding this clone: The genes are named according to mouse. The DNA ends 1 residue before the CDR3 does, and the rest of the CDR3 is filled in from the germline J gene. This chain links TRBV26 with TRBJ1-1, with TRBD1 matching over 12 bases. With 4 bases clipped from V and 10 bases from J, the junction kept 4 bases outside the gene matches. There are 13 residues in the CDR3. From germline, CDR1 is KGHPV and CDR2 FQNQEV (reference sequence). Incomplete CDR3 DNA: TGTGCCAGCAGTCCGGGACAGGGGGCGGTAGTCTTC. Protein: CASSPGQGAVVF. The entire CDR3 protein reads CASSPGQGAVVFF.

Concerning this clone: The germline and genes are mouse ones. Read data end 1 residue before the CDR3 end; the end is taken from the germline J gene. The chain is built from TRBV23 and TRBJ1-6. TRBJ1-6 is identified as an open reading frame with a role that is uncertain. CDR3 length equals 11 residues. Per the germline V gene, CDR1 is KGHTA and CDR2 is FQNQQP. Partial CDR3 DNA: TGCTCCAGCAGTCAGGGGGGTCTCCTCTAC. Its translation: CSSSQGGLLY. The whole CDR3 sequence reads CSSSQGGLLYF.

Within the sample, this clone is medium-sized. Genes here carry mouse names. Read data end 1 residue before the CDR3 end; the end is taken from the germline J gene. V is TRBV19 and J is TRBJ2-2, with D hard to call. The length of the CDR3 is 12 residues. Per germline, CDR1 FNHDT and CDR2 SITEND (reference sequence). Trimming pared 6 bases from V and 1 base from J, leaving 4 bases between. CDR3 DNA, as far as it was read: TGTGCCAGCACCGTAAACACCGGGCAGCTCTAC. It is translated as CASTVNTGQLY. The complete CDR3 sequence is CASTVNTGQLYF.

Concerning this clone itself: Gene and germline names: mouse. The sequence runs out 1 residue before the end of the CDR3; the remainder is reconstructed from the germline J gene. The V and J genes are TRBV19 and TRBJ2-1, with a weak D call TRBD1 (6 bases). V lost 4 bases, J lost 1 base, and 9 bases lay in between. Germline V gives CDR1 FNHDT, CDR2 SITEND (reference sequence). The CDR3 is made up of 14 amino acids. This chain's CDR3 is CASSRDTNYAEQFF. Partial CDR3 DNA: TGTGCCAGCAGTCGGGACACAAACTATGCTGAGCAGTTC. The whole variable domain, filled in from reference TRBV19 and TRBJ2-1, reads GGIITQTPKFLIGQEGQKLTLKCQQNFNHDTMYWYRQDSGKGLRLIYYSITENDLQKGDLSEGYDASREKKSSFSLTVTSAQKNEMAVFLCASSRDTNYAEQFFGPGTRLTVL.

Only a few counts were recorded for this clone. Mouse gene names and germline throughout. The sequence runs out 1 residue before the end of the CDR3; the remainder is reconstructed from the germline J gene. This chain uses TRBV3 with TRBJ2-1; 8 bases line up with TRBD2. V shed 5 bases, J shed 4 bases, and the junction held 1 base outside the gene matches. In germline, CDR1 is SNHLY, CDR2 FYNGKV (reference sequence). The length of the CDR3 is 13 residues. The CDR3 loop is CASSGLGYAEQFF. The CDR3 bases that were read are TGTGCCAGCAGCGGACTGGGATATGCTGAGCAGTTC.

Comment on this clone: Germline and genes: mouse. Read sequence stops 1 residue before the CDR3 end, and the germline J gene provides the missing end. The V and J genes are TRBV12-1 and TRBJ1-4; 12 bases map to TRBD1. Unmatched junction bases numbered 17, after V lost 0 bases and J lost 7 bases. Germline V CDR1 and CDR2: SGHSN, HYEKVE. The CDR3 extends over 20 amino acids. The sequenced CDR3 bases are TGTGCCAGCTCTCTCGGAGGGATACGATCCGGGACAGGGGGCGTCGAAAGATTATTT. The encoded protein is CASSLGGIRSGTGGVERLF. The full-length CDR3 reads as CASSLGGIRSGTGGVERLFF.

This clone was counted only a few times. All gene names here are mouse names. Sequencing ends 1 residue short of the CDR3 end; the germline J gene provides the rest. The same CDR3 can be traced to other DNA sequences in this sample. The J gene is TRBJ1-3, the V gene TRBV26, with no clear D. This CDR3 is 14 amino acids long. In germline, CDR1 is KGHPV, CDR2 FQNQEV (reference sequence). Trimming shortened V by 2 bases and J by 0 bases, and 5 bases separated the two germline ends. The CDR3 loop reads CASSLGLSGNTLYF. The covered CDR3 bases are TGTGCCAGCAGTCTGGGGCTTTCTGGAAATACGCTCTAT.

As concerns this clone: Gene labels here are mouse ones. The read terminates 1 residue before the CDR3 end, so the remaining end is supplied by the germline J gene. The chain links TRBV13-2 to TRBJ2-5, with 7 bases aligning to TRBD2. Germline CDR1 and CDR2: NNHNN and SYGAGS (reference sequence). The CDR3 covers 13 residues. After removal of 2 bases from V and 6 bases from J, the junction contained 3 bases not matched to a gene. The covered CDR3 bases are TGTGCCAGCGGTGAAAGTGGGGGGGACACCCAGTAC. Translating gives CASGESGGDTQY. The complete CDR3 sequence is CASGESGGDTQYF.

With respect to this clone: Mouse germline and gene names are used. The read comes to an end 1 residue before the CDR3 does, leaving the germline J gene to fill in the end. The rearrangement joins TRBV23 to TRBJ1-1; the table assigns TRBD1, which was not confirmed against the DNA. This CDR3 is built from 14 residues. CDR1 and CDR2 from the germline V gene are KGHTA and FQNQQP. The sequenced part of the CDR3 DNA is TGCTCCAGCAGTCAGGACAGAGCAAACACAGAAGTCTTC. Residues: CSSSQDRANTEVF. The complete CDR3 reads CSSSQDRANTEVFF.

With regard to this clone: The gene names given are mouse names. From the germline J gene comes the end of the CDR3, since the read stops 1 residue before it. The gene calls are TRBV20 and TRBJ2-7; D remains unclear. Germline CDR1 and CDR2: GFQATS and STVNSAI. The CDR3 has 13 residues. V was pared by 1 base and J by 1 base, with 8 bases between. CDR3 DNA (partial): TGTGGTGCTAGGGGACGGAATTCCTATGAACAGTAC. Protein product: CGARGRNSYEQY. The whole CDR3 sequence is CGARGRNSYEQYF.

For this clone: The gene names given are mouse names. The CDR3 goes on 1 residue after the read ends, and that part is filled in from the germline J gene. The chain employs TRBV31 and TRBJ2-4; D might be TRBD1 (6 bases). Germline loops: CDR1 GKSSPN, CDR2 SITVG. The CDR3 consists of 15 residues. The V end lost 2 bases, the J end lost 1 base, and 13 bases lay between the germline ends. The covered CDR3 bases are TGTGCCTGGAGTTCAATCCGACAGGGTCAAAACACCTTGTAC. Translation gives CAWSSIRQGQNTLY. The entire CDR3 protein reads CAWSSIRQGQNTLYF.

Comment on this clone: Germline and genes here are mouse. Coverage ceases 1 residue before the CDR3 finishes, and the germline J gene fills in the end. Within the sample, other DNA sequences also encode this same CDR3. The chain joins TRBV26 to TRBJ1-1; 7 positions agree with TRBD1. V lost 2 bases, J lost 1 base, and 1 base stayed unmatched. CDR3 length equals 14 residues. Per germline, CDR1 KGHPV and CDR2 FQNQEV (reference sequence). The CDR3 bases that were read are TGTGCCAGCAGTCTGCAGGGGGGGAACACAGAAGTCTTC. Amino acid sequence: CASSLQGGNTEVF. The full-length CDR3 reads as CASSLQGGNTEVFF.

Details on this clone: Germline and genes: mouse. The read terminates 1 residue before the CDR3 end, so the remaining end is supplied by the germline J gene. The rearrangement uses TRBV1 and TRBJ2-1, with 10 bases identical to TRBD2. This CDR3 is 14 amino acids long. V lost 5 bases, J lost 7 bases, and 5 bases stayed unmatched. CDR1 and CDR2 from the germline V gene are NSQYPW and LRSPGD (reference sequence). This chain's CDR3 is CTCSPGGAGAEQFF. The covered CDR3 bases are TGCACCTGCAGTCCTGGGGGGGCTGGGGCTGAGCAGTTC.